These 10 T cell receptor beta chains originate from one sample sequenced in a study of monozygotic twins with inflammatory bowel disease. Each CDR3 protein gets one entry in TCRdb, which reprocessed the 5' RACE reads and gives no DNA. This sample's table has 420,000 or so distinct CDR3 sequences. Sequencing used blood. These receptors came from a human donor with ulcerative colitis or Crohn's disease, or a healthy co-twin of an affected twin (not recorded which).

The chain recombines TRBV20-1 with TRBJ2-7; TCRdb selects TRBD2, and the lack of DNA leaves this call unchecked. Looked up from germline, CDR1 is DFQATT and CDR2 is SNEGSKA (reference sequence). This CDR3 is 15 amino acids long. CDR3 region: CSASNLAGGWREQYF.

The chain carries TRBV11-2 and TRBJ2-7. CDR1 is SGHAT and CDR2 is FQNNGV in the germline V gene. The CDR3 consists of 13 residues. CDR3 loop: CASRKVGAYEQYF.

The V gene is TRBV29-1, the J gene TRBJ1-1; with no DNA, the TCRdb D assignment of TRBD1 cannot be verified. The germline V gene encodes CDR1 SQVTM and CDR2 ANQGSEA. The CDR3 covers 14 residues. CDR3 amino acids: CSSTKGQLNTEAFF.

This sequence joins TRBV7-9 and TRBJ2-3; as DNA is missing, the TRBD1 call by TCRdb cannot be tested. Germline V CDR1 and CDR2: SEHNR, FQNEAQ (reference sequence). This CDR3 has 16 amino acids. CDR3 region: CASSSSFLGGGDTQYF.

The gene calls are TRBV20-1 and TRBJ1-5; lacking DNA, the TRBD1 call made by TCRdb goes unchecked. The germline CDR1 and CDR2 sequences are DFQATT and SNEGSKA (reference sequence). This CDR3 region has 15 residues. CDR3: CSASRGGGSNQPQHF.

The J gene is TRBJ2-3, the V gene TRBV24-1. Germline lookup yields CDR1 KGHDR and CDR2 SFDVKD. The CDR3 sequence is 11 residues long. The CDR3 reads CATSYTDTQYF.

This chain uses TRBV5-1 with TRBJ1-1; TCRdb picks TRBD1, but there is no DNA to check that call. This CDR3 is 15 amino acids long. Germline values: CDR1 SGHRS, CDR2 YFSETQ. The CDR3 is CASSLAGGLNTEAFF. The full variable domain, completed using reference TRBV5-1 and TRBJ1-1, is KAGVTQTPRYLIKTRGQQVTLSCSPISGHRSVSWYQQTPGQGLQFLFEYFSETQRNKGNFPGRFSGRQFSNSRSEMNVSTLELGDSALYLCASSLAGGLNTEAFFGQGTRLTVV.

The chain employs TRBV20-1 and TRBJ1-1; there is no DNA to check the TCRdb D call of TRBD1. The CDR3 consists of 14 residues. Looked up from germline, CDR1 is DFQATT and CDR2 is SNEGSKA (reference sequence). CDR3 in amino acids: CSARTGTGATEAFF.

CDR3 sequence reads: CSVANLRDGYTF. This rearrangement joins TRBV29-1 to TRBJ1-2. Germline lookup yields CDR1 SQVTM and CDR2 ANQGSEA. This CDR3 contains 12 residues. The whole variable domain, filled in from reference TRBV29-1 and TRBJ1-2, reads SAVISQKPSRDICQRGTSLTIQCQVDSQVTMMFWYRQQPGQSLTLIATANQGSEATYESGFVIDKFPISRPNLTFSTLTVSNMSPEDSSIYLCSVANLRDGYTFGSGTRLTVV.

V usage is TRBV4-2 and J usage is TRBJ1-3. CDR1 and CDR2 (germline): LGHNA, YNFKEQ. The length of the CDR3 is 15 residues. This CDR3 is CASSQDPVSGNTIYF.